This note documents a single T cell receptor beta chain sequence. Its antigen is undetermined. These data belong to a study of T cell responses to AZD1222 COVID-19 vaccine. Germline V gives CDR1 LNHDA, CDR2 SQIVND (reference sequence). Trimming cost V 4 bases and J 4 bases, with 11 bases left between them. The CDR3 consists of 14 residues. Study-level findings and limits: Spike-specific TCR breadth and depth both grew after two AZD1222 doses. Unmutated variant regions are reportedly the target of nearly half of TCRs that are spike-specific.

TCRdb's copy holds only in-frame clones and misses some; the assay was immunoSEQ multiplex PCR. The sample lists 55,000 to 90,000 clones; roughly 84% were seen once. V is TRBV19 and J is TRBJ1-5; D is undetermined. The sequence came from an adult in good health. Source: peripheral blood, taken on day 0 of AZD1222 vaccination. Here the CDR3 DNA reads TGTGCCAGTAGTACGGGGTATAATAATCAGCCCCAGCATTTT. Protein sequence: CASSTGYNNQPQHF.